This T cell receptor beta chain was sequenced in a study of cytomegalovirus exposure and HLA in healthy donors. Study conclusions and caveats: With further analysis later on, most CMV-associated TCR beta chains appeared HLA-restricted.

Nominally healthy donors were sampled, though unrecorded immune exposures were likely. Primers included in the PCR were 60 Vbeta and 13 Jbeta primers. The method was immunoSEQ multiplex PCR; TCRdb's version includes in-frame clones alone and lacks a portion of them. Of about 150,000 clones in the sample, roughly 79% were seen once. The CDR3 is made up of 16 amino acids. The germline CDR1 and CDR2 sequences are MNHEY and SMNVEV (reference sequence). Comments on this clone: What it binds is not known. The junction differs from germline at one of its ends, possibly a read error.

Source material: PBMCs. This sequence originates from a man between 18 and 29 years old in good health and CMV-seronegative. V and J are TRBV27 and TRBJ2-4; D unresolved. The CDR3 DNA is TGTGCCAGCAGTTTTGTTGGGCTTATGGCCAAAAACAGTCAGTACTTC. Its translation: CASSFVGLMAKNSQYF.